The 7 T cell receptor beta chains reported below all come from one sample, sequenced in a study of OX40 agonist ivuxolimab in advanced cancers. Profiling relied on immunoSEQ multiplex PCR, and the TCRdb table lists in-frame clones only, not all of them. The sample records about 60,000 clones, just under 90% being singletons. Source: CD4+ or CD8+ T cells sorted from blood, taken in a trial of the OX40 agonist ivuxolimab. The receptors shown here come from an adult with an advanced solid tumor such as melanoma, head and neck, liver or kidney cancer.

The J gene is TRBJ2-7, the V gene TRBV6-6; 9 bases fit TRBD1. Germline values: CDR1 MNHNY, CDR2 SVGAGI (reference sequence). V trimming: 4 bases; J trimming: 2 bases; junction bases outside the gene matches: 6. The CDR3 spans 15 residues. Here the CDR3 reads CASSSKGQGAYEQYF. Here the CDR3 DNA reads TGTGCCAGCAGTTCCAAGGGACAGGGAGCCTACGAGCAGTACTTC.

The gene calls are TRBV7-8 and TRBJ1-2; the D gene is possibly TRBD1 (5 bases). Germline CDR1 reads SGHVS; CDR2 reads FQNEAQ. Trimming left V 1 base short and J 0 bases short, with 9 bases between. The CDR3 sequence is 15 residues long. Here the CDR3 reads CASSLGDVANYGYTF. Written as DNA, the CDR3 is TGTGCCAGCAGCTTAGGGGACGTAGCTAACTATGGCTACACCTTC.

The CDR3 sequence is CASSVQGAGNTIYF. The CDR3 DNA follows: TGTGCCAGCAGTGTACAGGGTGCTGGAAACACCATATATTTT. This chain uses TRBV6-6 with TRBJ1-3; D is perhaps TRBD1 (6 bases). Germline values: CDR1 MNHNY, CDR2 SVGAGI (reference sequence). This CDR3 region has 14 residues. Trimming shortened V by 5 bases and J by 2 bases, and 10 bases separated the two germline ends.

The rearrangement links TRBV6-1 to TRBJ1-1; D is unclear. V gave up 4 bases and J gave up 1 base, with 7 bases separating them. Germline lookup yields CDR1 MNHNS and CDR2 SASEGT. CDR3 length: 13 residues. CDR3 bases: TGTGCCAGCAGTGGGGCCCCGAACACTGAAGCTTTCTTT. Translated, it gives CASSGAPNTEAFF.

The rearrangement links TRBV6-1 to TRBJ2-3; 8 bases are shared with TRBD2. This CDR3 has 17 residues. Germline CDR1 reads MNHNS; CDR2 reads SASEGT. Trimming took 4 bases from V and 5 from J; bases not matched to a gene: 14. The CDR3 bases are TGTGCCAGCAGTGCCCAAATCACCGGGAGGGCCCAAGATACGCAGTATTTT. Translated, it gives CASSAQITGRAQDTQYF.

V and J are TRBV19 and TRBJ2-1, with 7 positions matching TRBD1. Unmatched junction bases numbered 2, after V lost 4 bases and J lost 8 bases. CDR1 and CDR2 (germline): LNHDA, SQIVND (reference sequence). CDR3 length equals 12 residues. As DNA, the CDR3 is TGTGCCAGTAGTACACAGGGGCATGAGCAGTTCTTC. It is translated as CASSTQGHEQFF.

The V gene is TRBV5-4, the J gene TRBJ1-2; D is perhaps TRBD1 (6 bases). The CDR3 totals 14 residues. In germline, CDR1 is SGHNT, CDR2 YYREEE (reference sequence). Between the trimmed V and J ends, which lost 6 bases and 4 bases, there was a span of 16 bases. In DNA, the CDR3 is TGTGCCAGCAATGAAGGGGGTTTGGTCTATGGCTACACCTTC. Encoded protein: CASNEGGLVYGYTF. Drawing the rest from reference TRBV5-4 and TRBJ1-2, the complete variable domain is ETGVTQSPTHLIKTRGQQVTLRCSSQSGHNTVSWYQQALGQGPQFIFQYYREEENGRGNFPPRFSGLQFPNYSSELNVNALELDDSALYLCASNEGGLVYGYTFGSGTRLTVV.